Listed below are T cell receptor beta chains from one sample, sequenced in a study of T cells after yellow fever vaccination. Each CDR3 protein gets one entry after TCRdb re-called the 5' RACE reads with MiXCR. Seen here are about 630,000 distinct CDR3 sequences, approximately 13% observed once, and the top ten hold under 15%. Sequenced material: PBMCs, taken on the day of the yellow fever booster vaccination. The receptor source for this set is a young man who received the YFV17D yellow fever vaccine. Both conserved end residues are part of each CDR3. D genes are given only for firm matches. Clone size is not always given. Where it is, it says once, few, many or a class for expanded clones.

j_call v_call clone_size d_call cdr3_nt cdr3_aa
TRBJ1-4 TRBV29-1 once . TGCAGCGGGGGTTCAACTAATGAAAAACTGTTTTTT CSGGSTNEKLFF
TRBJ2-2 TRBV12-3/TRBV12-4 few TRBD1 TGTGCCAGCAGCCGGGACAGGGGCTTGGCCGGGGAGCTGTTTTTT CASSRDRGLAGELFF
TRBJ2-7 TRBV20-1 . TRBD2 TGCAGTGCTAGAGATAGCGGGATGTTCTACGAGCAGTACTTC CSARDSGMFYEQYF
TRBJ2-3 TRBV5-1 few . TGCGCCAGCAGCTTGGAAGGTAGAAGTGATACGCAGTATTTT CASSLEGRSDTQYF
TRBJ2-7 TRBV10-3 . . TGTGCCATCAGTGAGTCGGGGAGAACCTACGAGCAGTACTTC CAISESGRTYEQYF
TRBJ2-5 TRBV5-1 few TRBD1 TGCGCCAGCAGACTCGAGGACAGGCTGTGGGAGACCCAGTACTTC CASRLEDRLWETQYF
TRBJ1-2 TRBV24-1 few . TGTGCCACCAGTGATGACGTCTATGGCTACACCTTC CATSDDVYGYTF
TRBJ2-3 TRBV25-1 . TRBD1 TGTGCCAGCAGTTTCGGTGGGGGACAGGGCGTTTTAGATACGCAGTATTTT CASSFGGGQGVLDTQYF
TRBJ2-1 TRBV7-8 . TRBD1 TGTGCCAGCAGTTTAAGGACCCCCGGGACAGGAAGCAATGAGCAGTTCTTC CASSLRTPGTGSNEQFF
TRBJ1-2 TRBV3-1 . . TGTGCCAGCAGCGCAAGGGGGGGATTCAATGGCTACACCTTC CASSARGGFNGYTF
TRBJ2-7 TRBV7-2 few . TGTGCCAGCAGCTTGGATATTGGACGGAGCTTCTACGAGCAGTACTTC CASSLDIGRSFYEQYF
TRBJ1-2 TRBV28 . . TGTGCCAGCAGCCTACGGATCCTCTATGGCTACACCTTC CASSLRILYGYTF
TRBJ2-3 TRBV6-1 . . TGTGCCAGCAAGGCGCCAGGCACAGATACGCAGTATTTT CASKAPGTDTQYF
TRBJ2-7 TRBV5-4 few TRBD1 TGTGCCAGCAGCGATCTAGAGGGGGCGCCTTACGAGCAGTACTTC CASSDLEGAPYEQYF
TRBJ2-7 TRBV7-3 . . TGTGCCAGCAGCTTAAGTGCACCTCCGTGCTCCTACGAGCAGTACTTC CASSLSAPPCSYEQYF
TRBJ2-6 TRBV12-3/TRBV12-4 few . TGTGCCAGCAGTTCCAAGGGGAGTTCTGGGGCCAACGTCCTGACTTTC CASSSKGSSGANVLTF
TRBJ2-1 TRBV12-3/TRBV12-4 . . TGTGCCAGCAGTGACAGACACCCCTACAATGAGCAGTTCTTC CASSDRHPYNEQFF
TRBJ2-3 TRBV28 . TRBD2 TGTGCCAGCAGCACCCTTCTAGCGGGAGGACCTGATGCTTACACAGATACGCAGTATTTT CASSTLLAGGPDAYTDTQYF
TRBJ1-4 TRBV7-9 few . TGTGCCAGCAGCGCTGAAGCGACTTTAACAGGTGAAAAACTGTTTTTT CASSAEATLTGEKLFF
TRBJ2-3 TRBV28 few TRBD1 TGTGCCAGCAGTTTAGTCCCGCGAGACAGGGGGCGAAGTACGCAGTATTTT CASSLVPRDRGRSTQYF
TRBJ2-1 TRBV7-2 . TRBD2 TGTGCCAGCAGCCCACCGGGACTAGGGGCCAATGAGCAGTTCTTC CASSPPGLGANEQFF
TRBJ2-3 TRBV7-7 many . TGTGCTAGCAGCCTAGGAAACGGAGATACGCAGTATTTT CASSLGNGDTQYF
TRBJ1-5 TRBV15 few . TGTGCCACCAGCAGAGGAGGGCGAAATCAGCCCCAGCATTTT CATSRGGRNQPQHF
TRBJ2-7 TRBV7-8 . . TGTGCCAGCAGCTCAACCCCGCAGGGAATTTGGAACGAGCAGTACTTC CASSSTPQGIWNEQYF